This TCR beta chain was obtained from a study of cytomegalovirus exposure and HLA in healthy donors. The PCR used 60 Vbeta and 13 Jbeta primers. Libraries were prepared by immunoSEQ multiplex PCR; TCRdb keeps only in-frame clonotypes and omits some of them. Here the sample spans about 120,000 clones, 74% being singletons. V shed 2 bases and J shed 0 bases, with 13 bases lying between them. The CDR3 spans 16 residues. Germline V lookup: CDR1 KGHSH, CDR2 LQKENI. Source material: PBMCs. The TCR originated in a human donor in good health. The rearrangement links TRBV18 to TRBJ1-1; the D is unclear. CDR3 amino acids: CASSPLPGTMNTEAFF. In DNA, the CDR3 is TGTGCCAGCTCACCATTGCCAGGAACAATGAACACTGAAGCTTTCTTT.